Given below is one T cell receptor beta chain in context. It was with 60 Vbeta and 13 Jbeta primers that the PCR ran. The data were produced by immunoSEQ multiplex PCR, yet TCRdb's version contains in-frame clones alone and is incomplete. The sample has approximately 150,000 clones, about four fifths seen once. The germline gives CDR1 SGHNT, CDR2 YENEEA. This CDR3 spans 18 amino acids. Trimming at V came to 11 bases and at J to 0 bases, leaving 18 bases not matched to a gene. The sample belongs to a study of cytomegalovirus exposure and HLA in healthy donors. The genes are TRBV11-3 and TRBJ1-5, with 8 bases aligning to TRBD1. The origin of this receptor is a woman under 30 in good health and CMV-seropositive. The sequencing sample was made of PBMCs. CDR3 amino acids: CAYTKTGQGFYSNQPQHF. As DNA, the CDR3 is TGTGCCTACACAAAAACCGGACAGGGTTTTTATAGCAATCAGCCCCAGCATTTT.